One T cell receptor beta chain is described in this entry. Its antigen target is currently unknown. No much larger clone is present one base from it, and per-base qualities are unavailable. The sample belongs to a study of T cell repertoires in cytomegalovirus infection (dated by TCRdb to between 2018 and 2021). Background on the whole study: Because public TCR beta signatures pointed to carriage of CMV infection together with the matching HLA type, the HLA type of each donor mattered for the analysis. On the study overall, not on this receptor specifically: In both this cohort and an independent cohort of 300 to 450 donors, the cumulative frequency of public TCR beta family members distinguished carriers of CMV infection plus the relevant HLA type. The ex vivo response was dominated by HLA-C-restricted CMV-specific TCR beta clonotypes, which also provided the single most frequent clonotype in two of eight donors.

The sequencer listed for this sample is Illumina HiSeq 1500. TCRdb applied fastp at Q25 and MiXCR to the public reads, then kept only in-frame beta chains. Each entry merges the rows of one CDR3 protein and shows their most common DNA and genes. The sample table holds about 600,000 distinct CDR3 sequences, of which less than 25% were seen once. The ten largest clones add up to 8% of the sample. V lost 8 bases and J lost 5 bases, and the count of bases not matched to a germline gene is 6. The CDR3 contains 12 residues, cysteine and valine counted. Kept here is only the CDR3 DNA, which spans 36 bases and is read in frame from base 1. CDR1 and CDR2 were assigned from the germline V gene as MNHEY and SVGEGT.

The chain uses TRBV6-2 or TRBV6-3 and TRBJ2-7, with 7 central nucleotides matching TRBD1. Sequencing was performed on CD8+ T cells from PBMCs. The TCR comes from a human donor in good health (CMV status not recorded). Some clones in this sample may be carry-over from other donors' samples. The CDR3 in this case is CASSDRAHEQYV. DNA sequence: TGTGCCAGCTCCGACAGGGCCCACGAGCAGTACGTC.